This T cell receptor beta chain was obtained from a study of T cells in Graves' hyperthyroidism and ophthalmopathy. This clonotype has ten or more counts. V lost 3 bases and J 5 bases, leaving 7 bases between the germline ends. The CDR3 covers 12 residues. Germline CDR1 and CDR2: MDHEN and SYDVKM. What was amplified from RNA transcripts were TCR beta CDR3 regions. The HTBI set primed first-round TCR CDR3 RT-PCR. TCRdb reanalysed the multiplex PCR reads using MiXCR and keeps one entry per CDR3 protein. Of under 350,000 distinct CDR3 sequences in the sample, 15% to 20% were seen once. Source material: blood. The chain carries TRBV28 and TRBJ2-5; D not certain. The TCR comes from a woman in her sixties with Graves' ophthalmopathy. CDR3 bases: TGTGCCAGCAGTTTTCTGGTCGAGACCCAGTACTTC. It specifies CASSFLVETQYF.